These 27 T cell receptor beta chains share one sample of origin, sequenced in a study of identifying expanded T cells in peripheral blood. TCRdb keeps only in-frame clones here, not all; method: immunoSEQ multiplex PCR. The repertoire holds 90,000 or so clones, with 70% to 90% as singletons. Sequencing was carried out using blood. The origin of the receptors is a person aged 18-70 years in good health.

The rearrangement links TRBV5-1 to TRBJ1-1; TRBD1 matches at 7 bases. Trimming removed 4 bases from V and 4 bases from J; junction bases left unmatched: 16. This CDR3 region has 17 residues. Looked up from germline, CDR1 is SGHRS and CDR2 is YFSETQ. CDR3 bases: TGCGCCAGCAGCCCGATAACGGGAGGGGGCGCGAGCACTGAAGCTTTCTTT. The encoded protein is CASSPITGGGASTEAFF.

This clone was seen once. The rearrangement links TRBV5-1 to TRBJ2-5, with a tentative D call TRBD2 (5 bases). Germline loops: CDR1 SGHRS, CDR2 YFSETQ. The CDR3 runs to 15 residues. Trimming cost V 4 bases and J 5 bases, with 18 bases left between them. CDR3 DNA: TGCGCCAGCAGCGGAGGCGGGCAGTTGGGCGAGACCCAGTACTTC. This translates into CASSGGGQLGETQYF.

The chain has TRBV27 and TRBJ2-3; D is undetermined. CDR1 and CDR2 from the germline V gene are MNHEY and SMNVEV (reference sequence). The length of the CDR3 is 15 residues. V was shortened by 3 bases and J by 4 bases, with 14 bases between the two germline ends. The CDR3 nucleotides are TGTGCCAGCAGTTTTGATGGGCCGCGGTCAGATACGCAGTATTTT. Translated, it gives CASSFDGPRSDTQYF.

The V and J genes are TRBV5-1 and TRBJ1-5, with 7 positions matching TRBD1. There are 14 residues in the CDR3. The V segment lost 0 bases and the J segment 5 bases; nucleotides outside the gene matches: 2. The V gene's germline CDR1 is SGHRS and CDR2 YFSETQ. CDR3 region: CASSLGQGDQPQHF. In DNA form, the CDR3 reads TGCGCCAGCAGCTTGGGACAGGGCGATCAGCCCCAGCATTTT. Full variable domain (outside the CDR3, taken from reference TRBV5-1 and TRBJ1-5): KAGVTQTPRYLIKTRGQQVTLSCSPISGHRSVSWYQQTPGQGLQFLFEYFSETQRNKGNFPGRFSGRQFSNSRSEMNVSTLELGDSALYLCASSLGQGDQPQHFGDGTRLSIL.

This chain connects TRBV28 to TRBJ2-1; the D is unclear. The germline V and J ends were trimmed by 1 base and 5 bases, with 12 bases remaining between them. The CDR3 runs 15 residues. CDR1 is MDHEN and CDR2 is SYDVKM in the germline V gene. The CDR3 region is CASSLYVDADNEQFF. As DNA, the CDR3 is TGTGCCAGCAGTTTATATGTCGACGCGGACAATGAGCAGTTCTTC. The whole variable domain, remainder taken from reference TRBV28 and TRBJ2-1, is DVKVTQSSRYLVKRTGEKVFLECVQDMDHENMFWYRQDPGLGLRLIYFSYDVKMKEKGDIPEGYSVSREKKERFSLILESASTNQTSMYLCASSLYVDADNEQFFGPGTRLTVL.

The chain links TRBV7-9 to TRBJ1-2; 10 bases agree with TRBD1. CDR3 length: 15 residues. Losses at the gene ends were 4 bases for V and 7 bases for J; bases not matched to a gene: 9. Germline-derived CDR1 and CDR2 are SEHNR and FQNEAQ (reference sequence). The CDR3 nucleotides read TGTGCCAGCAGCTATAATACAGACAGGGGGCCTGGCTACACCTTC. This gives the protein CASSYNTDRGPGYTF. The complete variable domain, with remaining parts taken from reference TRBV7-9 and TRBJ1-2, reads DTGVSQNPRHKITKRGQNVTFRCDPISEHNRLYWYRQTLGQGPEFLTYFQNEAQLEKSRLLSDRFSAERPKGSFSTLEIQRTEQGDSAMYLCASSYNTDRGPGYTFGSGTRLTVV.

V is TRBV6-1 and J is TRBJ1-5; no clear D. The V end was cut by 7 bases, the J end by 7 bases, with 14 bases between. Germline values: CDR1 MNHNS, CDR2 SASEGT. The CDR3 has 13 residues. The CDR3, as DNA: TGTGCCAGCACGGTTCTCGCTGGACAGCCCCAGCATTTT. This translates into CASTVLAGQPQHF.

The chain couples TRBV7-6 to TRBJ2-2, with a tentative D call TRBD2 (6 bases). Germline CDR1 reads SGHVS; CDR2 reads FNYEAQ. Between the trimmed V and J ends, which lost 1 base and 0 bases, there was a span of 21 bases. The CDR3 is made up of 20 amino acids. CDR3 sequence reads: CASSLEEGAPDIANTGELFF. The CDR3 DNA reads as TGTGCCAGCAGCTTAGAGGAGGGCGCCCCAGATATCGCGAACACCGGGGAGCTGTTTTTT.

This clone has a handful of counts. V usage is TRBV9 and J usage is TRBJ2-1; possible D gene TRBD1, 5 bases. The CDR3 runs to 14 residues. Trimming removed 2 bases from V and 9 bases from J, with 15 bases in between. Germline V gene sequence: CDR1 SGDLS, CDR2 YYNGEE. The CDR3 reads CASSVQQGAPEQFF. The CDR3, as DNA: TGTGCCAGCAGCGTTCAGCAGGGCGCCCCTGAGCAGTTCTTC.

The J gene is TRBJ1-4, the V gene TRBV15; 7 bases are shared with TRBD1. V was clipped by 0 bases and J by 5 bases; unmatched bases: 3. Germline CDR1 reads LNHNV; CDR2 reads YYDKDF (reference sequence). This CDR3 has 15 amino acids. The CDR3 protein is CATSRDKGQNEKLFF. The CDR3 bases are TGTGCCACCAGCAGAGACAAGGGACAGAATGAAAAACTGTTTTTT.

This clone was recorded only once. V usage is TRBV5-6 and J usage is TRBJ1-6; D is unclear. The CDR3 is made up of 14 amino acids. In germline, CDR1 is SGHDT, CDR2 YYEEEE. Trimming removed 4 bases at V and 9 bases at J, with 14 bases between. The CDR3 reads CASSLNTDGSPLHF. The CDR3, as DNA: TGTGCCAGCAGCCTGAACACGGACGGTTCACCCCTCCACTTT.

The chain has TRBV28 and TRBJ1-6; no clear D. Germline lookup yields CDR1 MDHEN and CDR2 SYDVKM. The ends were cut back, 3 bases at V and 7 bases at J, with 16 bases in the middle. There are 16 residues in the CDR3. The CDR3 nucleotides are TGTGCCAGCAGTTTCCCGATCGGCGGTTCGAATTCACCCCTCCACTTT. Its translation: CASSFPIGGSNSPLHF.

The V call is TRBV7-9, the J call TRBJ1-2; D not certain. The CDR3 consists of 12 residues. The ends were cut back, 5 bases at V and 8 bases at J, with 12 bases in the middle. Looked up from germline, CDR1 is SEHNR and CDR2 is FQNEAQ (reference sequence). CDR3 coding DNA: TGTGCCAGCAGCGCCCTTGATCGCGGCTACACCTTC. It yields the protein CASSALDRGYTF. The full variable domain, in which reference TRBV7-9 and TRBJ1-2 provide the parts outside the CDR3, is DTGVSQNPRHKITKRGQNVTFRCDPISEHNRLYWYRQTLGQGPEFLTYFQNEAQLEKSRLLSDRFSAERPKGSFSTLEIQRTEQGDSAMYLCASSALDRGYTFGSGTRLTVV.

This chain connects TRBV4-1 to TRBJ2-2, with 11 nucleotides matching TRBD1. CDR1 and CDR2 from the germline V gene are MGHRA and YSYEKL. Trimming at V came to 3 bases and at J to 3 bases, leaving 9 bases not matched to a gene. The CDR3 has 18 residues. The CDR3 sequence: CASSQGPRTGGHTGELFF. CDR3 in DNA: TGCGCCAGCAGCCAGGGCCCGCGGACAGGGGGCCACACCGGGGAGCTGTTTTTT.

The rearrangement joins TRBV19 to TRBJ2-4, with D perhaps matching TRBD2 (6 bases). V was trimmed by 4 bases and J by 5 bases, leaving 9 bases between them. The length of the CDR3 is 13 residues. CDR1 is LNHDA, CDR2 SQIVND, per germline (reference sequence). This CDR3 reads CASSRGLENIQYF. The CDR3 coding sequence is TGTGCCAGTAGTAGGGGACTCGAAAACATTCAGTACTTC.

This chain joins TRBV7-8 and TRBJ1-5; D remains unclear. V lost 8 bases, J lost 7 bases, and 15 bases lay in between. Germline V gene lookup returns CDR1 SGHVS and CDR2 FQNEAQ. This CDR3 region has 13 residues. The CDR3 DNA is TGTGCCAGCGCTAGGAGCGGGGAACAGCCCCAGCATTTT. This codes for CASARSGEQPQHF.

The chain recombines TRBV7-8 with TRBJ1-5, with 7 nucleotides matching TRBD1. The CDR3 runs to 13 residues. Germline CDR1 SGHVS, CDR2 FQNEAQ. Losses at the gene ends were 2 bases for V and 7 bases for J; bases not matched to a gene: 2. The CDR3 nucleotides are TGTGCCAGCAGCTTAACAGGGGTCCAGCCCCAGCATTTT. Translating it yields CASSLTGVQPQHF.

V usage is TRBV19 and J usage is TRBJ1-5; 7 bases align to TRBD1. The CDR3 runs to 18 residues. V lost 3 bases and J lost 1; bases outside the gene matches: 12. Germline V lookup: CDR1 LNHDA, CDR2 SQIVND (reference sequence). The CDR3 DNA follows: TGTGCCAGTAGTATCGGACAGGCCTACCAAGGGAGCAATCAGCCCCAGCATTTT. Translated, it gives CASSIGQAYQGSNQPQHF. Together with reference TRBV19 and TRBJ1-5, the CDR3 gives the full variable domain: DGGITQSPKYLFRKEGQNVTLSCEQNLNHDAMYWYRQDPGQGLRLIYYSQIVNDFQKGDIAEGYSVSREKKESFPLTVTSAQKNPTAFYLCASSIGQAYQGSNQPQHFGDGTRLSIL.

This clone was seen once. The rearrangement joins TRBV6-1 to TRBJ2-5; D is undetermined. This CDR3 comprises 13 residues. CDR1 and CDR2 (germline): MNHNS, SASEGT. V was cut by 8 bases and J by 5 bases, with 15 bases left in between. The CDR3 DNA reads as TGTGCCAGCCGATTGGACCGCTTGGAGACCCAGTACTTC. It encodes CASRLDRLETQYF.

The chain joins TRBV7-2 to TRBJ2-6; tentative D call: TRBD2 (5 bases). Germline V gene lookup returns CDR1 SGHTA and CDR2 FQGNSA. Trimming shortened V by 3 bases and J by 1 base, and 10 bases separated the two germline ends. CDR3 length equals 16 residues. In DNA, the CDR3 is TGTGCCAGCAGCTTCGGGAAGGGATCTGGGGCCAACGTCCTGACTTTC. It codes for CASSFGKGSGANVLTF.

This chain uses TRBV5-6 with TRBJ2-3, with a tentative D call TRBD2 (6 bases). This CDR3 is built from 15 residues. The V end was cut by 3 bases, the J end by 3 bases, with 14 bases between. Germline CDR1 and CDR2: SGHDT and YYEEEE. CDR3 nucleotides: TGTGCCAGCAGCTCTCAACCGGGAGAGACAGATACGCAGTATTTT. Residues: CASSSQPGETDTQYF.

The chain recombines TRBV13 with TRBJ2-3, with 9 bases that match TRBD2. The V and J ends lost 4 bases and 2 bases, in that order; junction bases with no gene match: 7. This CDR3 has 16 residues. Germline lookup yields CDR1 PRHDT and CDR2 FYEKMQ (reference sequence). The chain's CDR3 is CASSSSTSGFTDTQYF. In nucleotides, the CDR3 is TGTGCCAGCAGCTCTTCGACTAGCGGCTTCACAGATACGCAGTATTTT.

The chain joins TRBV11-3 to TRBJ2-2; possible D gene TRBD2, 5 bases. V lost 8 bases to trimming and J lost 1 base, with 5 bases between them. CDR1 is SGHNT and CDR2 is YENEEA in the germline V gene. The CDR3 loop spans 12 amino acids. CDR3 bases: TGTGCCAGCGGGAGGAACACCGGGGAGCTGTTTTTT. Translation gives CASGRNTGELFF.

This clone showed up just once. V and J are TRBV30 and TRBJ2-7; D is ambiguous. Germline CDR1 is GTSNPN and CDR2 is SVGIG (reference sequence). The ends were cut back, 0 bases at V and 3 bases at J, with 9 bases in the middle. The CDR3 covers 13 residues. The CDR3, as DNA: TGTGCCTGGAGTGTAGTTCAGTTCTACGAGCAGTACTTC. It encodes CAWSVVQFYEQYF.

The V gene is TRBV14, the J gene TRBJ2-7; no clear D gene. Germline CDR1 SGHDN, CDR2 FVKESK. V lost 3 bases and J lost 3, with 9 bases in between. The CDR3 covers 13 residues. Written as DNA, the CDR3 is TGTGCCAGCAGCCACGCGCGGTTCTACGAGCAGTACTTC. As protein: CASSHARFYEQYF.

The chain recombines TRBV5-1 with TRBJ1-2, with D possibly being TRBD1 (6 bases). Germline CDR1 SGHRS, CDR2 YFSETQ. V gave up 1 base and J gave up 8 bases, with 21 bases separating them. CDR3 size: 16 residues. The DNA for the CDR3 is TGCGCCAGCAGCTTGTTCATGGGCAGGGGTGTGGAGGGCTACACCTTC. Protein product: CASSLFMGRGVEGYTF.

The rearrangement joins TRBV9 to TRBJ2-7; D is undetermined. The CDR3 contains 14 residues. The germline V and J ends were trimmed by 0 bases and 3 bases, with 10 bases remaining between them. CDR1 and CDR2 (germline): SGDLS, YYNGEE. The CDR3 coding sequence is TGTGCCAGCAGCGTAGCTGAGGATGGCTACGAGCAGTACTTC. This encodes CASSVAEDGYEQYF.